Included here is one T cell receptor (beta chain) sequence, with context. Clones were sequenced by immunoSEQ multiplex PCR, and TCRdb holds only the in-frame ones, with some missing. The sample has 30,000 or so clones; more than 65% are singletons. The sample originates from a study of sequential checkpoint blockade in melanoma. CDR1 and CDR2 from the germline V gene are LGHNA and YSLEER. The CDR3 length is 13 residues. The V end lost 4 bases, the J end lost 8 bases, and 9 bases lay between the germline ends. Noted treatment: randomized to nivolumab then ipilimumab (arm A) or the reverse (arm B). No patient had prior DNA-damaging chemotherapy.

This specimen was CD8+ T cells sorted from blood (inferred from file names), taken from a patient given nivolumab and ipilimumab in sequence. The sequence was collected from a human donor with melanoma. The chain recombines TRBV4-3 with TRBJ1-6; D is uncertain. This CDR3 reads CASSPHNDSPLHF. CDR3 nucleotides: TGCGCCAGCAGCCCCCACAACGATTCACCCCTCCACTTT.